These T cell receptor beta chains were read from a single sample in a study of T cell responses to AZD1222 COVID-19 vaccine. Sequencing was performed with immunoSEQ multiplex PCR; in TCRdb, only in-frame clones are kept and a portion is missing. The profile shows 170,000 or so clones, roughly nine tenths of them singletons. Sample: peripheral blood, taken on day 0 of AZD1222 vaccination. These receptors were obtained from an adult in good health. Each CDR3 is given with its conserved first and last residue. D genes are given only for firm matches. The size of a clone is reported for some rows only, either as once, few or many, or as a class for expanded clones.

D: NA; V: TRBV9; size: NA; J: TRBJ2-3; DNA: TGTGCCAGCAGCGGAACTAGCGATACGCAGTATTTT; CDR3: CASSGTSDTQYF
D: TRBD2; V: TRBV7-2; size: NA; J: TRBJ2-1; DNA: TGTGCCAGCAGCCCTCGGGGGCTAGCGGGGGGCTATGAGCAGTTCTTC; CDR3: CASSPRGLAGGYEQFF
D: NA; V: TRBV9; size: NA; J: TRBJ2-7; DNA: TGTGCCAGCAGCCCGACCGCGCGGCGCTCCTACGAGCAGTACTTC; CDR3: CASSPTARRSYEQYF
D: NA; V: TRBV12-3/TRBV12-4; size: NA; J: TRBJ1-1; DNA: TGTGCCAGCAGTTTGCACGGCAACACTGAAGCTTTCTTT; CDR3: CASSLHGNTEAFF
D: NA; V: TRBV21-1; size: few; J: TRBJ1-3; DNA: TGTGCCAGCAGCAAATTAAGCTCTGGAAACACCATATATTTT; CDR3: CASSKLSSGNTIYF
D: NA; V: TRBV7-8; size: NA; J: TRBJ2-7; DNA: TGTGCCAGCAGCTTAGTTCCAGGAAGGGACGGCGAGCAGTACTTC; CDR3: CASSLVPGRDGEQYF
D: TRBD2; V: TRBV9; size: NA; J: TRBJ2-1; DNA: TGTGCCAGCAGCGGTTCCGCTAGCGGGAGCTACAATGAGCAGTTCTTC; CDR3: CASSGSASGSYNEQFF
D: TRBD1; V: TRBV5-1; size: once; J: TRBJ2-7; DNA: TGCGCCAGCAGCCTGAACAGGGGGCCCTACGAGCAGTACTTC; CDR3: CASSLNRGPYEQYF
D: NA; V: TRBV12-3/TRBV12-4; size: NA; J: TRBJ2-7; DNA: TGTGCCAGCAGTCTTTCGGACGGCTACGAGCAGTACTTC; CDR3: CASSLSDGYEQYF
D: NA; V: TRBV15; size: NA; J: TRBJ1-1; DNA: TGTGCCACCAGCACGGGGGACACACTGAACACTGAAGCTTTCTTT; CDR3: CATSTGDTLNTEAFF
D: NA; V: TRBV6-5; size: NA; J: TRBJ1-1; DNA: TGTGCCAGCAGTTACTCGGGGTCGGACACTGAAGCTTTCTTT; CDR3: CASSYSGSDTEAFF
D: TRBD2; V: TRBV5-4; size: once; J: TRBJ2-2; DNA: TGTGCCAGCAGCCCTGGGGCGGGGGGCGGAACCGGGGAGCTGTTTTTT; CDR3: CASSPGAGGGTGELFF
D: NA; V: TRBV5-1; size: once; J: TRBJ1-3; DNA: TGCGCCAGCAATAAGGGAGACTCTGGAAACACCATATATTTT; CDR3: CASNKGDSGNTIYF
D: NA; V: TRBV21-1; size: NA; J: TRBJ2-7; DNA: TGTGCCAGCAGCAAAGGGGCGACACCACGACTAGAGCAGTACTTC; CDR3: CASSKGATPRLEQYF
D: NA; V: TRBV7-8; size: few; J: TRBJ1-3; DNA: TGTGCCAGCAGTGGTACTGGAAACACCATATATTTT; CDR3: CASSGTGNTIYF
D: NA; V: TRBV7-3; size: once; J: TRBJ2-7; DNA: TGTGCCAGCAGCTTAACGGACGGGTACGAGCAGTACTTC; CDR3: CASSLTDGYEQYF
D: TRBD2; V: TRBV7-9; size: NA; J: TRBJ2-3; DNA: TGTGCCAGCAGCTTCGGACTAGCGGGGGTCACAGATACGCAGTATTTT; CDR3: CASSFGLAGVTDTQYF
D: NA; V: TRBV19; size: NA; J: TRBJ1-5; DNA: TGTGCCAGTAGTCGGAAGGGGGGGCAGGAGGGGAGCAATCAGCCCCAGCATTTT; CDR3: CASSRKGGQEGSNQPQHF
D: NA; V: TRBV12-5; size: NA; J: TRBJ1-1; DNA: TGTGCTAGTGCCCCCCCGTGGAGGGAGAACACTGAAGCTTTCTTT; CDR3: CASAPPWRENTEAFF
D: NA; V: TRBV29-1; size: NA; J: TRBJ2-7; DNA: TGCAGCGTTGCTAGGGACCGAAACTACGAGCAGTACTTC; CDR3: CSVARDRNYEQYF
D: TRBD1; V: TRBV12-3/TRBV12-4; size: NA; J: TRBJ1-2; DNA: TGTGCCAGCAGGGACAGGGCGAGCTATGGCTACACCTTC; CDR3: CASRDRASYGYTF
D: TRBD1; V: TRBV7-9; size: NA; J: TRBJ2-7; DNA: TGTGCCAGCAGCTCGGACAGGGGGCACCTCTACGAGCAGTACTTC; CDR3: CASSSDRGHLYEQYF
D: NA; V: TRBV12-3/TRBV12-4; size: NA; J: TRBJ2-5; DNA: TGTGCCAGCACCCCCTCCTCAGGGACCCAGTACTTC; CDR3: CASTPSSGTQYF
D: NA; V: TRBV19; size: NA; J: TRBJ1-1; DNA: TGTGCCAGTAGTTCCCTCGGGGCGAACACTGAAGCTTTCTTT; CDR3: CASSSLGANTEAFF
D: NA; V: TRBV6-6; size: NA; J: TRBJ1-4; DNA: TGTGCCAGCAGTTACCCGGGCTGGGGGGAAAAACTGTTTTTT; CDR3: CASSYPGWGEKLFF